This TCR beta chain appears in the sequencing data of a study of blood T cell repertoires in COVID-19 (dated by TCRdb to about 2020). A note on the overall study: Samples covering the acute and convalescent phases of COVID-19 were provided by collaborators in the United States, Italy and Spain. The samples were drawn from the first 160 participants of the ongoing ImmuneRACE study and from 1,200 or so subjects provided by 6 global collaborators. Sample metadata almost always included a de-identified subject ID, COVID-19 status, age in years and sex. Where available, HLA class I and class II types were taken from metadata supplied by the sample provider and were not determined by assay-based typing. Subjects who had been exposed to COVID-19, were actively infected with it, or had recovered from it provided the deeply sampled blood TCRbeta repertoires that made up the dataset. The material from the prospective study consisted of cDNA or gDNA derived from T cells, B-cell-depleted T cells, or PBMCs. The repertoires were released in a freely available public database intended as a resource for research on the immune response to SARS-CoV-2. General findings and caveats noted by the study authors: The quantity of clinical and demographic metadata differed by source and by participant and was supplied without curation.

TCRbeta CDR3 regions were amplified from genomic DNA by means of the immunoSEQ Assay, a bias-controlled multiplex PCR. In the original analysis: Nucleated cell counts per sample were estimated from amplification of reference gene primers within the assay. To quantify the absolute abundance of each unique TCRbeta CDR3 rearrangement, sequence reads were collapsed and filtered. For each sample, productive Simpson clonality was calculated by taking the square root of Simpson's diversity index across productive rearrangements. TCRdb's version of the immuneACCESS table is confined to in-frame rearrangements and falls short of the full clone set. An unresolved V gene accounts for under half of the shortfall where checked; the remainder is of unknown origin. V, J and clone size were drawn from that table, and D and trimming were deduced from the DNA. The sample table shows 90,000 to 140,000 clones, and around 76% are seen once. Approximately 19% of the sample lies in the top ten.

This clone was counted once. Its antigen is still unknown. The sample holds no much larger clone one base away, and base qualities are not on file. Collaborating institutions collected whole blood in K2EDTA tubes following their own protocols. For TCRbeta analysis, collaborator samples were shipped as frozen whole blood, as isolated PBMCs, or as DNA extracted from either sample type. The CDR3 sequence holds 14 residues, the cysteine and phenylalanine included. The only DNA kept is the CDR3, 42 bases in frame from the first base. Trimming takes 4 bases from V and 5 bases from J, and the germline ends sit 12 bases apart. The germline V gene (reference sequence) gives CDR1 as SGHNT and CDR2 as YYREEE.

Sequencing was performed on peripheral blood. The receptor's source is a woman aged 70-85 years with acute or convalescent COVID-19. The chain was built from TRBV5-4 and TRBJ2-2; the best D guess is TRBD2, with 5 bases matching. The DNA reads TGTGCCAGCAGCCCCGGACGGGGTACCGGGGAGCTGTTTTTT. This codes for CASSPGRGTGELFF.